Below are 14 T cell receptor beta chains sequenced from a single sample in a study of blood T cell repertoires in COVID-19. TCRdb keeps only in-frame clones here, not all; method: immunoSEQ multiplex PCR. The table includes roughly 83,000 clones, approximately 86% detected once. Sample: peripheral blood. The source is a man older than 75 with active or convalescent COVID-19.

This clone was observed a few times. The CDR3: CASSLADRLNSPLHF. The CDR3 nucleotides are TGTGCCAGCAGCTTGGCTGACAGATTAAATTCACCCCTCCACTTT. The chain carries TRBV5-4 and TRBJ1-6, with D perhaps matching TRBD1 (5 bases). CDR3 size: 15 residues. V lost 0 bases, J lost 7 bases, and 11 bases lay in between. Germline CDR1 and CDR2: SGHNT and YYREEE (reference sequence).

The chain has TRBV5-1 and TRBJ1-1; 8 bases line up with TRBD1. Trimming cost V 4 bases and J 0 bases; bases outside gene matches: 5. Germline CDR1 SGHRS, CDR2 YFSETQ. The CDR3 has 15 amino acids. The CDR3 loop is CASSIRTGMNTEAFF. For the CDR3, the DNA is TGCGCCAGCAGCATTAGGACAGGGATGAACACTGAAGCTTTCTTT.

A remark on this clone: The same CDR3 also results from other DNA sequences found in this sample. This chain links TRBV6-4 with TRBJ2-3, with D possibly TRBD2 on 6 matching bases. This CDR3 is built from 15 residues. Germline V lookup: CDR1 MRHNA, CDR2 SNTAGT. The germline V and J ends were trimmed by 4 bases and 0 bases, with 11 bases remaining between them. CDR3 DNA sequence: TGTGCCAGCAGTGTAGATAGCGGTAGCACAGATACGCAGTATTTT. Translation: CASSVDSGSTDTQYF.

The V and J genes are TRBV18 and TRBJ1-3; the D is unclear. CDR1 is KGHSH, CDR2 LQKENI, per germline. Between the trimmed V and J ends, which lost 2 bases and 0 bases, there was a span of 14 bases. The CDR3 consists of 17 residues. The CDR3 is CASSPWSGRNSGNTIYF. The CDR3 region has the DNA TGTGCCAGCTCACCATGGAGCGGACGGAACTCTGGAAACACCATATATTTT.

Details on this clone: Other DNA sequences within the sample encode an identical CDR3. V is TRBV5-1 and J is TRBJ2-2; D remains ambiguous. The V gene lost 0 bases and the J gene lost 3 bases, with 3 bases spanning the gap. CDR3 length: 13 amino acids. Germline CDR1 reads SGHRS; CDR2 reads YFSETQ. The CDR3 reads CASSLGDTGELFF. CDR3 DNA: TGCGCCAGCAGCTTGGGAGACACCGGGGAGCTGTTTTTT. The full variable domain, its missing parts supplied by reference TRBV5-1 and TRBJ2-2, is KAGVTQTPRYLIKTRGQQVTLSCSPISGHRSVSWYQQTPGQGLQFLFEYFSETQRNKGNFPGRFSGRQFSNSRSEMNVSTLELGDSALYLCASSLGDTGELFFGEGSRLTVL.

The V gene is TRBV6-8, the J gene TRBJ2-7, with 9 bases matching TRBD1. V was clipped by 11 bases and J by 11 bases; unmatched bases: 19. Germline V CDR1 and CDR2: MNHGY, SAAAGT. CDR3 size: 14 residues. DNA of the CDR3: TGTGCCGGGGGACAGGGACGGATCCTCTACTTCGAGTACGTC. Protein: CAGGQGRILYFEYV.

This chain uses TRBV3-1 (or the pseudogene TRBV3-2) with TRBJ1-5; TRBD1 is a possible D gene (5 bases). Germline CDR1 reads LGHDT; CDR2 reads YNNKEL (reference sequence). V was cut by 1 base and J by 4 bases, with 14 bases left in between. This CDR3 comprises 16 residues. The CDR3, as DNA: TGTGCCAGCAGCCAAGGGATCTTAGGGGATAATCAGCCCCAGCATTTT. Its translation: CASSQGILGDNQPQHF.

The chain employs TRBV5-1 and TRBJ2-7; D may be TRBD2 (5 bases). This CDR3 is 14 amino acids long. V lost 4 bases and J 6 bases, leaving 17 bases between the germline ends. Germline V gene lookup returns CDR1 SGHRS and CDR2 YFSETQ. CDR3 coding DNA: TGCGCCAGCAGCCGTGGGCCTCCTCGGGGCGAGCAGTACGTC. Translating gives CASSRGPPRGEQYV.

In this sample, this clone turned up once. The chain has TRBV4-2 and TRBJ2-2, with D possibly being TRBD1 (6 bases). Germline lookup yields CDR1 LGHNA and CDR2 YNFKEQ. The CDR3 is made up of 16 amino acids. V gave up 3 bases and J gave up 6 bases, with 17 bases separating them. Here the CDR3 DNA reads TGTGCCAGCAGCCATACGGGACAAAGTGTGGCCGGGGAGCTGTTTTTT. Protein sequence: CASSHTGQSVAGELFF.

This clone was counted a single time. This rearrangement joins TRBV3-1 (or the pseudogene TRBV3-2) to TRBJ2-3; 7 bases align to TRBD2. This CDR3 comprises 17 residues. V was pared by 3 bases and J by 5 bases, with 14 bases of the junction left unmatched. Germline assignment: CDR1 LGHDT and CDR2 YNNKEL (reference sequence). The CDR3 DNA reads TGTGCCAGCAGCCAGGAAAAGCGGGGTCCCCCGGGAGATACGCAGTATTTT. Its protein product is CASSQEKRGPPGDTQYF.

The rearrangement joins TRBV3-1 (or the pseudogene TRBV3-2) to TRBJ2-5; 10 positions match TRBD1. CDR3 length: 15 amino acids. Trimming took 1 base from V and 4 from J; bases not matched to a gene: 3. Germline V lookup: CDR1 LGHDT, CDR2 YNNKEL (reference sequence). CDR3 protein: CASSQGTGGGETQYF. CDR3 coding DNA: TGTGCCAGCAGCCAAGGGACAGGGGGTGGAGAGACCCAGTACTTC.

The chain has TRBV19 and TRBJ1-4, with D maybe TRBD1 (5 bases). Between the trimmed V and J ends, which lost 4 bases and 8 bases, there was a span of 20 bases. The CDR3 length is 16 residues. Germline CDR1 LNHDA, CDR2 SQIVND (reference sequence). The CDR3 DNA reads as TGTGCCAGTAGTAACCCCCTCACACGGGGGAGGGAAAAACTGTTTTTT. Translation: CASSNPLTRGREKLFF.

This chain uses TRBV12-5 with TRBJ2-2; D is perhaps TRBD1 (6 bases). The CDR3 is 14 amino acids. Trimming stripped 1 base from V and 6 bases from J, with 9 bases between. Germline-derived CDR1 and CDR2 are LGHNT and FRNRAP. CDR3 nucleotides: TGTGCTAGTGGTTTGGAGTCAGGGGCCGGGGAGCTGTTTTTT. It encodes CASGLESGAGELFF.

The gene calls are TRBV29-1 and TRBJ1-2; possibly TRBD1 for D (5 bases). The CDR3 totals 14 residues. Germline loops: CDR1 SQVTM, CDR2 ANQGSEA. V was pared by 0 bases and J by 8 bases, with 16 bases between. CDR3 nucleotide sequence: TGCAGCGTTGAAGATGGGCGCAGGGTCACAGGCTACACCTTC. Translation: CSVEDGRRVTGYTF.